These 8 T cell receptor beta chains share one sample of origin, sequenced in a study of beta chain features in type 1 diabetes. Expressed TCRB transcripts were sequenced after all isolated RNA was converted to cDNA. Assay: immunoSEQ multiplex PCR; the TCRdb copy retains only in-frame clones and omits some. The repertoire includes some 170,000 clones, roughly 65% of them detected once, and roughly 0.095% sits in the top ten. Their antigens remain unidentified. Study-wide results and limits: Significant though moderate, a shortening of TCRB CDR3s appeared in all four CD4+ subsets of Type 1 diabetes patients.

The sample was naive CD4+ T cells from blood. The receptors originated from a man between 25 and 39 years old with type 1 diabetes.

This clone is a singleton in its sample. The V call is TRBV14, the J call TRBJ2-3; 7 bases match TRBD2. The V segment lost 0 bases and the J segment 2 bases; nucleotides outside the gene matches: 5. CDR1 SGHDN and CDR2 FVKESK come from the germline V gene. The CDR3 loop spans 16 amino acids. The CDR3 region is CASSQEIGGNTDTQYF. The CDR3, as DNA: TGTGCCAGCAGCCAAGAAATCGGGGGGAACACAGATACGCAGTATTTT.

This clone came up a few times. The rearrangement joins TRBV7-8 to TRBJ2-5; D is ambiguous. This CDR3 is 13 amino acids long. The germline V gene encodes CDR1 SGHVS and CDR2 FQNEAQ. Trimming pared 2 bases from V and 5 bases from J, leaving 9 bases between. The CDR3 nucleotides read TGTGCCAGCAGCTTAAGTGGCCGGGAGACCCAGTACTTC. Its protein is CASSLSGRETQYF.

This CDR3 reads CSVRGGQDYEQYF. For the CDR3, the DNA is TGCAGCGTTCGAGGGGGACAGGACTACGAGCAGTACTTC. The chain employs TRBV29-1 and TRBJ2-7; 8 bases align to TRBD1. V dropped 5 bases and J dropped 3; count of bases not matched to a gene: 6. Germline V gene data show CDR1 as SQVTM and CDR2 as ANQGSEA. The CDR3 is 13 residues long.

The V call is TRBV15, the J call TRBJ2-3; 7 bases match TRBD2. Germline CDR1 and CDR2: LNHNV and YYDKDF (reference sequence). The junction had 10 bases not matched to a gene; V was cut back by 0 bases and J by 4 bases. The CDR3 covers 17 residues. The CDR3 coding sequence is TGTGCCACCAGCAGAGAGAGCGGGGACTACCTGGCAGATACGCAGTATTTT. Amino acid sequence: CATSRESGDYLADTQYF.

V and J are TRBV29-1 and TRBJ2-1; 10 bases agree with TRBD2. The CDR3 loop spans 16 amino acids. V shed 6 bases, J shed 8 bases, and the junction held 16 bases outside the gene matches. Germline CDR1 SQVTM, CDR2 ANQGSEA. The CDR3 loop reads CSVKAGGYQTQDEQFF. CDR3 DNA: TGCAGCGTCAAAGCGGGGGGGTATCAAACCCAAGATGAGCAGTTCTTC.

The V and J genes are TRBV7-9 and TRBJ2-1; no clear D. The V end lost 5 bases, the J end lost 5 bases, and 19 bases lay between the germline ends. CDR1 and CDR2 (germline): SEHNR, FQNEAQ (reference sequence). The CDR3 totals 16 residues. The CDR3 DNA follows: TGTGCCAGCAGCCCACTGATGGGTTGGAAACACAATGAGCAGTTCTTC. It codes for CASSPLMGWKHNEQFF.

This clone was counted only a few times. The genes are TRBV13 and TRBJ1-1; D uncertain. Germline assignment: CDR1 PRHDT and CDR2 FYEKMQ (reference sequence). The CDR3 sequence is 14 residues long. V gave up 5 bases and J gave up 1 base, with 11 bases separating them. Written as DNA, the CDR3 is TGTGCCAGCAGCCCCCTTGTCCCGAACACTGAAGCTTTCTTT. Translation gives CASSPLVPNTEAFF.

The CDR3 loop is CASSSSRDRATDTQYF. CDR3 DNA sequence: TGTGCCAGCAGCTCCTCCCGGGACAGGGCCACAGATACGCAGTATTTT. The chain recombines TRBV28 with TRBJ2-3; TRBD1 agrees at 9 bases. The CDR3 sequence is 16 residues long. Losses at the gene ends were 6 bases for V and 2 bases for J; bases not matched to a gene: 9. The germline gives CDR1 MDHEN, CDR2 SYDVKM.